This T cell receptor (beta chain) was recovered during a study of beta chain features in type 1 diabetes. Study-wide background: Cells sorted and examined across all samples totaled more than 95,000,000.

Since all of the isolated RNA was reverse transcribed, expressed TCRB transcripts were what got sequenced. TCRdb keeps only in-frame clones here, not all; method: immunoSEQ multiplex PCR. The sample includes nearly 700,000 clones, over 10% seen only once; the top ten take 0.022%. Study-wide results and caveats: Within each of all four CD4+ subsets, Type 1 diabetes patients had TCRB CDR3s that were moderately but significantly shorter.

A word on this clone: What it binds is unknown. The sample carries other DNA sequences with the same CDR3.

CD45RO/CCR7/CD25/CD127/CD95/CD27 separated CD4+ naive, central memory, regulatory and stem cell-like memory cells by sorting. The CDR3 loop spans 12 amino acids. Trimming took 4 bases from V and 2 from J, leaving 5 bases between them. Germline V gives CDR1 MNHNS, CDR2 SASEGT. The chain couples TRBV6-1 to TRBJ2-5; D might be TRBD1 (5 bases). This TCR was sampled from a man aged 18 to 30 with type 1 diabetes. Sequencing was carried out using naive CD4+ T cells from blood. This CDR3 reads CASSGTQETQYF. CDR3 bases: TGTGCCAGCAGTGGGACACAAGAGACCCAGTACTTC.